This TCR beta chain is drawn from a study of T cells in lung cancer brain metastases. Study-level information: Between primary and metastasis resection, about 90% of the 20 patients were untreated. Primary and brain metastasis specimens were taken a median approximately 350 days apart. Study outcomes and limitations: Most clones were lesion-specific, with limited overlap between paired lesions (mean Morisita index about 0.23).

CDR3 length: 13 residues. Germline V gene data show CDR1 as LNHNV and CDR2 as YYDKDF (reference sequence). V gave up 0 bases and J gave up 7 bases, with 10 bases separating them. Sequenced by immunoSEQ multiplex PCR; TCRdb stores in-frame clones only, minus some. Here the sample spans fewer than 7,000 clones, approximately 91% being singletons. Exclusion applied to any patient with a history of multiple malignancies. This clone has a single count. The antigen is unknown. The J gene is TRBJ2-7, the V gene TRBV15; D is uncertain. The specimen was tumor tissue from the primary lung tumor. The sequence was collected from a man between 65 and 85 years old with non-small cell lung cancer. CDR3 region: CATSRDPAAEQYF. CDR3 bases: TGTGCCACCAGCAGAGATCCAGCCGCGGAGCAGTACTTC.